These T cell receptor beta chains were read from a single sample in a study of early T cells in non-severe SARS-CoV-2 infection. TCRdb analysed the 5' RACE reads with MiXCR anew, one entry per CDR3 protein. This table has tens of thousands of distinct CDR3 sequences, roughly 6.2% appearing once. Sequencing was carried out using whole blood. Receptor source: an adult who was a healthcare worker with PCR-confirmed SARS-CoV-2 infection or an uninfected control (not recorded which). CDR3s include the opening cysteine and the closing phenylalanine or tryptophan. Each record gives: CDR3 length, V gene, D gene, clone size, J gene, CDR3 DNA, CDR3 protein. A D gene is named only where the DNA matches it firmly. Only some rows state a clone size, as once, few, many or a class for expanded clones.

17	TRBV25-1	-	few	TRBJ1-1	TGTGCCAGCAGTACACATGGGACTGCGGACCGGAACACTGAAGCTTTCTTT	CASSTHGTADRNTEAFF
19	TRBV12-5	TRBD1	many	TRBJ2-5	TGTGCTAGTGGTTTCGCCCGGGACAGGGGCGCTGGATCGGGGTGGACCCAGTACTTC	CASGFARDRGAGSGWTQYF
15	TRBV12-3/TRBV12-4	TRBD1	-	TRBJ2-7	TGTGCCAGCAGTTTCTTGGGACAGGGGGCCTACGAGCAGTACTTC	CASSFLGQGAYEQYF
14	TRBV11-2	-	many	TRBJ1-5	TGTGCCAGCAGCCCGCAGGGGAACCATCAGCCCCAGCATTTT	CASSPQGNHQPQHF
15	TRBV5-6	-	few	TRBJ1-6	TGTGCCAGCGCTGCCCAGAGACATTATAATTCACCCCTCCACTTT	CASAAQRHYNSPLHF
14	TRBV12-3/TRBV12-4	-	-	TRBJ2-4	TGTGCCAGCAGTCAAGGGGTAGCCAAAAACATTCAGTACTTC	CASSQGVAKNIQYF
15	TRBV4-2	TRBD2	few	TRBJ2-5	TGTGCCAGCAGCCAAGTAAAGGGACTAGCGGGCGCCCTGTACTTC	CASSQVKGLAGALYF
13	TRBV10-1	-	many	TRBJ1-5	TGCGCCAGCAGTGAAGCCCTAAATCAGCCCCAGCATTTT	CASSEALNQPQHF
15	TRBV7-6	TRBD2	many	TRBJ2-1	TGTGCCAGCAGCTCCGGGGGGAGCTCCTACAATGAGCAGTTCTTC	CASSSGGSSYNEQFF
15	TRBV6-5	TRBD1	-	TRBJ1-1	TGTGCCAGCAGTGGTCGACAGGGGGGGAACACTGAAGCTTTCTTT	CASSGRQGGNTEAFF
15	TRBV20-1	-	few	TRBJ2-3	TGCAGTGCCCACGCCCCCGGGGGCGGCACAGATACGCAGTATTTT	CSAHAPGGGTDTQYF
13	TRBV20-1	-	many	TRBJ2-1	TGCAGTGCTCCATCGGACGCAGACAATGAGCAGTTCTTC	CSAPSDADNEQFF
13	TRBV2	-	-	TRBJ1-1	TGTGCCAGCAGCCCCAGGATGAACACTGAAGCTTTCTTT	CASSPRMNTEAFF
14	TRBV20-1	-	many	TRBJ2-7	TGCAGTGCTGGACACGGGACCGATGCTTACGAGCAGTACTTC	CSAGHGTDAYEQYF
14	TRBV7-9	-	many	TRBJ2-7	TGTGCCAGCAGCTTGTTCGAGATCACCTACGAGCAGTACTTC	CASSLFEITYEQYF
15	TRBV3-2	-	many	TRBJ1-6	TGTGCCAGCAGCCCCTGGGGCAGGGGACGGTCACCCCTCCACTTT	CASSPWGRGRSPLHF
14	TRBV30	TRBD1	many	TRBJ1-1	TGTGCCTGGAGCTCCGGGACAGGGAACACTGAAGCTTTCTTT	CAWSSGTGNTEAFF
17	TRBV15	-	few	TRBJ2-5	TGTGCCACCAGCCCTGACCTAGCGCTCAATTTCGGGAAGACCCAGTACTTC	CATSPDLALNFGKTQYF
15	TRBV20-1	-	many	TRBJ2-3	TGCAGTGCAGAAGGAGCTGGGGGGCCGACAGATACGCAGTATTTT	CSAEGAGGPTDTQYF
17	TRBV5-1	TRBD2	many	TRBJ2-2	TGCGCCAGCAGCCAACTAGCGGGGGGAACTAACACCGGGGAGCTGTTTTTT	CASSQLAGGTNTGELFF
14	TRBV7-9	-	-	TRBJ1-6	TGTGCCAGCAGCCCTGGGGCGGCGAATTCACCCCTCCACTTT	CASSPGAANSPLHF
14	TRBV6-2/TRBV6-3	TRBD1	-	TRBJ1-5	TGTGCCAGCAGACCCCGGACAGGGGGACAGCCCCAGCATTTT	CASRPRTGGQPQHF
15	TRBV6-2/TRBV6-3	-	many	TRBJ2-6	TGTGCCAGCAGTTACTCAGGGTCTGGGGCCAACGTCCTGACTTTC	CASSYSGSGANVLTF
14	TRBV18	TRBD1	-	TRBJ2-7	TGTGCCAGCTCACCCCTAGACAGGGCGGGCGAGCAGTACTTC	CASSPLDRAGEQYF
13	TRBV6-4	-	many	TRBJ2-2	TGTGCCAGCAGTGCCAGGGACACCGGGGAGCTGTTTTTT	CASSARDTGELFF
14	TRBV12-3/TRBV12-4	-	few	TRBJ1-3	TGTGCCAGCAGTTTGGGAGGCAACGGAAACACCATATATTTT	CASSLGGNGNTIYF